These 8 T cell receptor beta chains were sequenced from one sample in a study of T cell changes during pregnancy in multiple sclerosis (dated by TCRdb to about 2019). Receptor libraries were prepared by the immunoSEQ multiplex PCR assay. TCRdb took over this immuneACCESS table, retaining in-frame rearrangements with V and J assigned. Such tables are incomplete; in checked studies, under half of the missing clones stem from an unresolved V gene, and the remainder is unexplained. In all, the sample holds around 40,000 clones, and roughly 93% of those were seen once. In total, the top ten clones hold around 8.8% of the sample. This material consisted of CD8+ T cells from peripheral blood mononuclear cells, taken in the third trimester of pregnancy. The source is a female donor with multiple sclerosis, enrolled in a pregnancy study.

J is TRBJ2-2 and V is TRBV29-1; no firm D call. Trimming removed 4 bases at V and 5 bases at J, with 8 bases between. Germline V gene sequence: CDR1 SQVTM, CDR2 ANQGSEA. The CDR3 is 12 residues long. The chain's CDR3 is CSVVHGTGELFF. The CDR3 coding sequence is TGCAGCGTTGTCCACGGGACCGGGGAGCTGTTTTTT.

This chain uses TRBV6-5 with TRBJ1-4; D may be TRBD1 (5 bases). With 0 bases removed from V and 1 base from J, the gap between germline ends came to 9 bases. The CDR3 consists of 16 residues. Germline V gene sequence: CDR1 MNHEY, CDR2 SVGAGI. Here the CDR3 DNA reads TGTGCCAGCAGTTACTCCCAGGGTGAAACTAATGAAAAACTGTTTTTT. Protein: CASSYSQGETNEKLFF.

The CDR3 region has the DNA TGTGCCAGCAGCTTCCGGGGGCGGGAGAGCACAGATACGCAGTATTTT. Protein: CASSFRGRESTDTQYF. The chain employs TRBV11-2 and TRBJ2-3; D may be TRBD2 (7 bases). CDR1 is SGHAT, CDR2 FQNNGV, per germline. Trimming removed 3 bases from V and 0 bases from J, with 13 bases in between. The CDR3 has 16 residues.

This chain connects TRBV27 to TRBJ1-6; TRBD1 agrees at 10 bases. The CDR3 length is 18 residues. Germline-derived CDR1 and CDR2 are MNHEY and SMNVEV (reference sequence). After removal of 2 bases from V and 5 bases from J, the junction contained 9 bases not matched to a gene. CDR3 bases: TGTGCCAGCAGTTTAATCGGGACAGGGGCAGGTGATAATTCACCCCTCCACTTT. Protein: CASSLIGTGAGDNSPLHF.

The V and J genes are TRBV15 and TRBJ1-5, with TRBD1 as a possible D gene (6 bases). Trimming stripped 0 bases from V and 7 bases from J, with 16 bases between. Germline V CDR1 and CDR2: LNHNV, YYDKDF (reference sequence). The CDR3 has 16 amino acids. The CDR3 spells CATSRDPLQGFQPQHF. CDR3 coding DNA: TGTGCCACCAGCAGAGATCCCCTCCAGGGGTTCCAGCCCCAGCATTTT.

This chain joins TRBV7-6 and TRBJ2-1; TRBD1 is a possible D gene (5 bases). V shed 3 bases and J shed 4 bases, with 19 bases lying between them. Germline CDR1 reads SGHVS; CDR2 reads FNYEAQ. The length of the CDR3 is 17 residues. The CDR3 loop is CASSLLTVPLGYNEQFF. Here the CDR3 DNA reads TGTGCCAGCAGCTTGTTGACAGTCCCTTTGGGTTACAATGAGCAGTTCTTC.

This sequence joins TRBV4-1 and TRBJ1-2, with unresolved D. The CDR3 spans 15 residues. CDR1 and CDR2 from the germline V gene are MGHRA and YSYEKL. Deletions cut 0 bases from V and 8 bases from J, with 16 bases between. CDR3 DNA sequence: TGCGCCAGCAGCCAAGAGGCTATCGGGGAGCTGGGCTACACCTTC. Amino acids: CASSQEAIGELGYTF.

The sample holds a few counts of this clone. This sequence joins TRBV7-6 and TRBJ2-3, with D possibly TRBD2 on 7 matching bases. This CDR3 has 16 residues. The V end was cut by 4 bases, the J end by 8 bases, with 22 bases between. Germline CDR1 reads SGHVS; CDR2 reads FNYEAQ. CDR3 in amino acids: CASSSLLRGGTSTQYF. The CDR3 DNA reads TGTGCCAGCAGCTCTCTCTTAAGGGGGGGAACTAGTACGCAGTATTTT.